This T cell receptor (beta chain) was recovered during a study of neoadjuvant anti-PD-1 for oral cavity cancer. Study-wide findings and caveats: PBMC Gini-index clonality exceeded responders' in non-responders post-nivolumab.

Method: immunoSEQ multiplex PCR; TCRdb's copy keeps in-frame clones and lacks some. The table has about 42,000 clones, 65% to 85% seen once; the top ten hold around 4.8%. Germline CDR1 SQVTM, CDR2 ANQGSEA. The CDR3 totals 14 residues. J lost 3 bases, V lost 3 bases, and 2 bases had no gene match. By frequency in the sample, this clone is medium-sized. What it recognizes is unknown. Specified time point: after neoadjuvant nivolumab, at surgical resection. Patients had newly diagnosed, untreated stage II-IVA oral cavity squamous cell carcinoma. The V call is TRBV29-1, the J call TRBJ2-3, with 11 positions matching TRBD1. The TCR originated in a person aged 35-79 years with oral cavity squamous cell carcinoma. The source was PBMCs, collected after nivolumab (anti-PD-1) treatment. Here the CDR3 reads CSVEGQGVTDTQYF. The CDR3 DNA sequence: TGCAGCGTTGAGGGACAGGGGGTTACAGATACGCAGTATTTT.